These 29 T cell receptor beta chains were sequenced from one sample in a study of blood T cell repertoires in COVID-19. Repertoires were generated with immunoSEQ multiplex PCR, while TCRdb's copy carries only in-frame clones and drops some. The sample records about 140,000 clones, roughly 89% being singletons. The sample taken for sequencing was peripheral blood. The receptors originated from a man aged 30 to 39 with COVID-19, enrolled during active disease.

V is TRBV29-1 and J is TRBJ1-2; D may be TRBD1 (6 bases). Germline lookup yields CDR1 SQVTM and CDR2 ANQGSEA. The germline V and J ends were trimmed by 7 bases and 4 bases, with 13 bases remaining between them. The CDR3 runs to 12 residues. CDR3 loop: CSDWEGGYGYTF. The DNA for the CDR3 is TGCAGCGATTGGGAGGGGGGCTATGGCTACACCTTC.

The V call is TRBV28, the J call TRBJ1-4, with 10 bases fitting TRBD1. This CDR3 region has 15 residues. V gave up 2 bases and J gave up 7 bases; unmatched junction bases: 4. CDR1 and CDR2 (germline): MDHEN, SYDVKM. CDR3: CASSLDWTGGEKLFF. CDR3 DNA: TGTGCCAGCAGTTTAGACTGGACAGGGGGTGAAAAACTGTTTTTT. Using reference TRBV28 and TRBJ1-4 for the parts outside the CDR3, the full variable domain is DVKVTQSSRYLVKRTGEKVFLECVQDMDHENMFWYRQDPGLGLRLIYFSYDVKMKEKGDIPEGYSVSREKKERFSLILESASTNQTSMYLCASSLDWTGGEKLFFGSGTQLSVL.

With respect to this clone: Its ends do not fully match the called genes, so a read error is possible. The chain carries TRBV2 and TRBJ2-4; tentatively, D is TRBD2 (5 bases). Looked up from germline, CDR1 is SNHLY and CDR2 is FYNNEI. This CDR3 has 13 amino acids. The CDR3 DNA follows: TGTGCCAGCAGCCACCCGGTTGGAGCGGCCGTTGTCTTC. Translated, it gives CASSHPVGAAVVF. Looking up the rest from reference TRBV2 and TRBJ2-4 gives the full variable domain: EPEVTQTPSHQVTQMGQEVILRCVPISNHLYFYWYRQILGQKVEFLVSFYNNEISEKSEIFDDQFSVERPDGSNFTLKIRSTKLEDSAMYFCASSHPVGAAVVFGAGTRLSVL.

Comments on this clone: Other DNA sequences in this sample translate to the same CDR3. The chain employs TRBV28 and TRBJ1-5; D is ambiguous. From germline, CDR1 is MDHEN and CDR2 SYDVKM. Trimming took off 2 bases at V and 0 bases at J, with 5 bases between the two ends. This CDR3 spans 14 amino acids. In nucleotides, the CDR3 is TGTGCCAGCAGTTTACGGGGTAGCAATCAGCCCCAGCATTTT. This codes for CASSLRGSNQPQHF.

This clone was recorded a few times. This chain connects TRBV9 to TRBJ2-2; possibly TRBD2 for D (5 bases). The CDR3 consists of 14 residues. The germline gives CDR1 SGDLS, CDR2 YYNGEE. Trimming removed 2 bases at V and 7 bases at J, with 12 bases between. This CDR3 reads CASSVKRAGGELFF. CDR3 DNA: TGTGCCAGCAGCGTGAAGAGGGCGGGCGGGGAGCTGTTTTTT.

V gene TRBV5-1 combines with J gene TRBJ1-3; 10 bases match TRBD1. Germline CDR1 reads SGHRS; CDR2 reads YFSETQ. The CDR3 loop spans 16 amino acids. The junction had 4 bases not matched to a gene; V was cut back by 0 bases and J by 4 bases. The CDR3 loop is CASSLEGTGVGNTIYF. DNA for the CDR3: TGCGCCAGCAGCTTGGAAGGGACAGGGGTAGGAAACACCATATATTTT.

The V call is TRBV27, the J call TRBJ1-2, with TRBD1 matching 9 bases. The CDR3 totals 16 residues. Germline V CDR1 and CDR2: MNHEY, SMNVEV (reference sequence). V lost 4 bases and J lost 8; bases outside the gene matches: 14. As DNA, the CDR3 is TGTGCCAGCAGTTCACTAACCGGGACAGGGAAAGAGGGCTACACCTTC. Amino acids: CASSSLTGTGKEGYTF.

The chain is built from TRBV19 and TRBJ2-4; D gene unclear. This CDR3 region has 15 residues. The V end lost 5 bases, the J end lost 1 base, and 12 bases lay between the germline ends. In germline, CDR1 is LNHDA, CDR2 SQIVND (reference sequence). CDR3 sequence reads: CASSAAGRAKNIQYF. In DNA, the CDR3 is TGTGCCAGTAGTGCGGCCGGTAGGGCCAAAAACATTCAGTACTTC.

The chain has TRBV19 and TRBJ1-1, with D tentatively TRBD1 (6 bases). CDR3 length: 16 amino acids. The V gene lost 3 bases and the J gene lost 6 bases, with 20 bases spanning the gap. Germline V lookup: CDR1 LNHDA, CDR2 SQIVND (reference sequence). As DNA, the CDR3 is TGTGCCAGTAGTATGAAGGGGGGGATTATATTTGCTGAAGCTTTCTTT. It is translated as CASSMKGGIIFAEAFF. Complete variable domain (other parts from reference TRBV19 and TRBJ1-1): DGGITQSPKYLFRKEGQNVTLSCEQNLNHDAMYWYRQDPGQGLRLIYYSQIVNDFQKGDIAEGYSVSREKKESFPLTVTSAQKNPTAFYLCASSMKGGIIFAEAFFGQGTRLTVV.

The V and J genes are TRBV6-5 and TRBJ2-1; D is perhaps TRBD2 (6 bases). The CDR3 runs to 15 residues. Germline V lookup: CDR1 MNHEY, CDR2 SVGAGI. Trimming left V 7 bases short and J 0 bases short, with 13 bases between. CDR3 protein: CASTGGGSSYNEQFF. Here the CDR3 DNA reads TGTGCCAGCACCGGGGGTGGGAGCTCCTACAATGAGCAGTTCTTC.

This clone was seen a handful of times. This chain uses TRBV2 with TRBJ2-1; maybe TRBD1 (6 bases). This CDR3 has 18 amino acids. V was pared by 2 bases and J by 0 bases, with 17 bases between. The germline CDR1 and CDR2 sequences are SNHLY and FYNNEI. CDR3 DNA: TGTGCCAGCAGTGAACCCATCGCCGGGACACTCTCCTACAATGAGCAGTTCTTC. Translation gives CASSEPIAGTLSYNEQFF.

This sequence joins TRBV28 and TRBJ2-5, with TRBD1 identical over 7 bases. Trimming took 6 bases from V and 5 from J; bases not matched to a gene: 9. Germline CDR1 is MDHEN and CDR2 is SYDVKM. CDR3 length equals 14 residues. This chain's CDR3 is CASSIGQVQETQYF. The CDR3 bases are TGTGCCAGCAGCATCGGACAGGTTCAGGAGACCCAGTACTTC.

This clone was observed once. The rearrangement uses TRBV28 and TRBJ1-5; D ambiguous. The V and J ends lost 7 bases and 7 bases respectively, with 20 bases between them. The CDR3 is made up of 15 amino acids. Germline CDR1 is MDHEN and CDR2 is SYDVKM. The CDR3 reads CASISGSAFGQPQHF. The DNA of the CDR3 is TGTGCCAGCATCTCGGGTTCAGCCTTCGGACAGCCCCAGCATTTT.

The gene calls are TRBV18 and TRBJ1-1; D is uncertain. The CDR3 is made up of 16 amino acids. Trimming shortened V by 6 bases and J by 1 base, and 18 bases separated the two germline ends. Germline loops: CDR1 KGHSH, CDR2 LQKENI. This CDR3 is CASSPRVLERNTEAFF. For the CDR3, the DNA is TGTGCCAGCTCTCCCCGGGTCCTGGAAAGGAACACTGAAGCTTTCTTT.

This clone appeared once. The rearrangement joins TRBV6-5 to TRBJ1-1; D is ambiguous. The V end was cut by 5 bases, the J end by 0 bases, with 7 bases between. There are 13 residues in the CDR3. Germline V gene lookup returns CDR1 MNHEY and CDR2 SVGAGI. As DNA, the CDR3 is TGTGCCAGCAGTACAGAACTGAACACTGAAGCTTTCTTT. This encodes CASSTELNTEAFF.

This rearrangement joins TRBV3-1 (or the pseudogene TRBV3-2) to TRBJ2-1, with 8 nucleotides matching TRBD2. Germline V gene lookup returns CDR1 LGHDT and CDR2 YNNKEL (reference sequence). V was clipped by 4 bases and J by 4 bases; unmatched bases: 6. The CDR3 is made up of 15 amino acids. The DNA of the CDR3 is TGTGCCAGCAGCCCGAGCGGGAGTCTGTACAATGAGCAGTTCTTC. Amino acids: CASSPSGSLYNEQFF.

The rearrangement uses TRBV27 and TRBJ1-2; tentative D call: TRBD1 (5 bases). In germline, CDR1 is MNHEY, CDR2 SMNVEV (reference sequence). Between the trimmed V and J ends, which lost 2 bases and 7 bases, there was a span of 11 bases. CDR3 size: 13 residues. CDR3 residues: CASSLSQGGGYTF. The CDR3 coding sequence is TGTGCCAGCAGTTTAAGCCAGGGTGGTGGCTACACCTTC.

CDR3 region: CASSLGTGSREQYF. The DNA of the CDR3 is TGCGCCAGCAGCTTGGGGACAGGGTCTCGCGAGCAGTACTTC. This sequence joins TRBV5-1 and TRBJ2-7; 8 bases line up with TRBD1. From germline, CDR1 is SGHRS and CDR2 YFSETQ. This CDR3 is 14 amino acids long. V lost 0 bases to trimming and J lost 6 bases; unmatched junction nucleotides: 5.

This sequence joins TRBV7-9 and TRBJ2-5, with a possible D match to TRBD2 (6 bases). V dropped 5 bases and J dropped 1 base, with 17 bases sitting between them. The CDR3 length is 16 residues. Germline V gene lookup returns CDR1 SEHNR and CDR2 FQNEAQ (reference sequence). The CDR3 loop is CASSLLASSAQETQYF. For the CDR3, the DNA is TGTGCCAGCAGCCTTTTAGCTTCTAGCGCCCAAGAGACCCAGTACTTC.

This clone was detected only once. The V call is TRBV28, the J call TRBJ2-7; 7 bases fit TRBD2. Per germline, CDR1 MDHEN and CDR2 SYDVKM. The CDR3 has 14 amino acids. The trim removed 2 bases at V and 7 bases at J, leaving 8 bases unmatched. The CDR3 bases are TGTGCCAGCAGTTTACTAGCGGCCCCCTGGGAGCAGTACTTC. This sequence encodes CASSLLAAPWEQYF.

This clone appeared a single time. The rearrangement joins TRBV28 to TRBJ2-2, with D possibly TRBD2 on 6 matching bases. CDR1 is MDHEN, CDR2 SYDVKM, per germline. The V end was cut by 3 bases, the J end by 4 bases, with 9 bases between. The CDR3 has 14 residues. The chain's CDR3 is CASSFSGGTGELFF. In DNA, the CDR3 is TGTGCCAGCAGTTTTTCCGGGGGCACCGGGGAGCTGTTTTTT. The full variable domain, its missing parts supplied by reference TRBV28 and TRBJ2-2, is DVKVTQSSRYLVKRTGEKVFLECVQDMDHENMFWYRQDPGLGLRLIYFSYDVKMKEKGDIPEGYSVSREKKERFSLILESASTNQTSMYLCASSFSGGTGELFFGEGSRLTVL.

This rearrangement joins TRBV12-5 to TRBJ2-3; possibly TRBD2 for D (5 bases). The germline gives CDR1 LGHNT, CDR2 FRNRAP. Between the trimmed V and J ends, which lost 7 bases and 7 bases, there was a span of 21 bases. This CDR3 comprises 15 residues. The CDR3 region is CASAPGNHLTHTQYF. The CDR3 coding sequence is TGTGCTAGTGCCCCCGGGAACCACTTGACCCATACGCAGTATTTT.

The chain combines TRBV5-5 with TRBJ1-4, with D uncertain. Looked up from germline, CDR1 is SGHKS and CDR2 is YYEKEE (reference sequence). CDR3 length: 14 residues. V lost 4 bases to trimming and J lost 6 bases, with 13 bases between them. The CDR3 here is CASSPTGIDEKLFF. DNA of the CDR3: TGTGCCAGCAGCCCCACCGGGATCGATGAAAAACTGTTTTTT. Drawing the rest from reference TRBV5-5 and TRBJ1-4, the complete variable domain is DAGVTQSPTHLIKTRGQQVTLRCSPISGHKSVSWYQQVLGQGPQFIFQYYEKEERGRGNFPDRFSARQFPNYSSELNVNALLLGDSALYLCASSPTGIDEKLFFGSGTQLSVL.

The V and J genes are TRBV7-9 and TRBJ2-1; 15 bases align to TRBD2. CDR3 length: 15 amino acids. V was clipped by 5 bases and J by 7 bases; unmatched bases: 3. CDR1 is SEHNR, CDR2 FQNEAQ, per germline (reference sequence). CDR3 region: CASSVGLAGGNEQFF. The CDR3 DNA sequence: TGTGCCAGCAGCGTGGGACTAGCGGGAGGAAATGAGCAGTTCTTC. Combining the CDR3 with reference TRBV7-9 and TRBJ2-1 gives the whole variable domain DTGVSQNPRHKITKRGQNVTFRCDPISEHNRLYWYRQTLGQGPEFLTYFQNEAQLEKSRLLSDRFSAERPKGSFSTLEIQRTEQGDSAMYLCASSVGLAGGNEQFFGPGTRLTVL.

The chain joins TRBV5-6 to TRBJ2-2; possible D gene TRBD1, 6 bases. V was cut by 0 bases and J by 2 bases, with 8 bases left in between. Germline-derived CDR1 and CDR2 are SGHDT and YYEEEE. The CDR3 runs 15 residues. The CDR3 spells CASSLDRANTGELFF. CDR3 in DNA: TGTGCCAGCAGCTTGGACAGGGCCAACACCGGGGAGCTGTTTTTT.

The J gene is TRBJ1-2, the V gene TRBV19; D is unresolved. The V gene's germline CDR1 is LNHDA and CDR2 SQIVND (reference sequence). The germline V and J ends were trimmed by 6 bases and 0 bases, with 14 bases remaining between them. The CDR3 sequence is 15 residues long. This chain's CDR3 is CASREHFGANYGYTF. For the CDR3, the DNA is TGTGCCAGTAGGGAGCACTTCGGGGCTAACTATGGCTACACCTTC.

This chain connects TRBV27 to TRBJ1-1; 9 bases map to TRBD1. Germline values: CDR1 MNHEY, CDR2 SMNVEV (reference sequence). The CDR3 runs 18 residues. Trimming removed 8 bases from V and 3 bases from J; junction bases left unmatched: 19. DNA of the CDR3: TGTGCCAGCTCGATCCGCGGGACAGGGCGTTTCCCCGACACTGAAGCTTTCTTT. Encoded protein: CASSIRGTGRFPDTEAFF.

The CDR3 sequence is CASSPQEFYGYTF. DNA of the CDR3: TGTGCCAGCAGCCCACAGGAGTTCTATGGCTACACCTTC. The rearrangement links TRBV7-8 to TRBJ1-2; possible D gene TRBD1, 5 bases. The CDR3 length is 13 residues. Trimming removed 5 bases from V and 4 bases from J, with 11 bases in between. The germline V gene has CDR1 SGHVS and CDR2 FQNEAQ.

The chain carries TRBV2 and TRBJ1-2; 9 bases match TRBD1. Germline trimming cut 6 bases from V and 7 bases from J; bases unmatched to any gene: 6. Germline CDR1 and CDR2: SNHLY and FYNNEI. This CDR3 has 13 amino acids. Here the CDR3 reads CASSGDRAGGYTF. The CDR3 coding sequence is TGTGCCAGCAGCGGGGACAGGGCTGGTGGCTACACCTTC.